Below, 23 T cell receptor beta chains from the same sample are listed, as sequenced in a study of blood T cell repertoires in COVID-19. Assay: immunoSEQ multiplex PCR; the TCRdb copy retains only in-frame clones and omits some. The data hold 150,000 to 200,000 clones, with roughly 91% observed a single time. The sequencing input was peripheral blood. The receptors stem from a man aged 18 to 29 with acute or convalescent COVID-19.

This chain joins TRBV4-1 and TRBJ1-1, with D unresolved. V was shortened by 0 bases and J by 3 bases, with 23 bases between the two germline ends. The length of the CDR3 is 19 residues. CDR1 and CDR2 from the germline V gene are MGHRA and YSYEKL. The CDR3 spells CASSQELIGTVLIHTEAFF. The CDR3 bases are TGCGCCAGCAGCCAAGAGTTAATCGGAACAGTTCTCATACACACTGAAGCTTTCTTT.

The gene calls are TRBV20-1 and TRBJ1-1; no clear D gene. V was pared by 4 bases and J by 4 bases, with 7 bases between. Germline V gives CDR1 DFQATT, CDR2 SNEGSKA (reference sequence). CDR3 size: 11 residues. For the CDR3, the DNA is TGCAGTGCTACAGACGTCACTGAAGCTTTCTTT. This gives the protein CSATDVTEAFF.

This chain uses TRBV7-2 with TRBJ2-5; TRBD2 is a possible D gene (6 bases). The CDR3 contains 13 residues. From germline, CDR1 is SGHTA and CDR2 FQGNSA. V was trimmed by 5 bases and J by 4 bases, leaving 11 bases between them. The CDR3 nucleotides read TGTGCCAGCAGCCCGGGACTCAGAGAGACCCAGTACTTC. Residues: CASSPGLRETQYF.

V and J are TRBV19 and TRBJ1-3, with D perhaps TRBD1 (6 bases). V shed 5 bases and J shed 0 bases, with 17 bases lying between them. This CDR3 spans 17 amino acids. Germline loops: CDR1 LNHDA, CDR2 SQIVND (reference sequence). CDR3 bases: TGTGCCAGTAGTGCCGGGACAACCGAATACTCTGGAAACACCATATATTTT. This encodes CASSAGTTEYSGNTIYF. Using reference TRBV19 and TRBJ1-3 for the parts outside the CDR3, the full variable domain is DGGITQSPKYLFRKEGQNVTLSCEQNLNHDAMYWYRQDPGQGLRLIYYSQIVNDFQKGDIAEGYSVSREKKESFPLTVTSAQKNPTAFYLCASSAGTTEYSGNTIYFGEGSWLTVV.

The chain employs TRBV6-5 and TRBJ1-5; a weak D match, TRBD1 (5 bases). V shed 2 bases and J shed 6 bases, with 14 bases lying between them. Germline CDR1 and CDR2: MNHEY and SVGAGI. The CDR3 runs 15 residues. CDR3 loop: CASSYPPGGGQPQHF. The CDR3 DNA follows: TGTGCCAGCAGTTACCCACCGGGGGGAGGTCAGCCCCAGCATTTT.

This CDR3 is CATSKGLAAQETQYF. The CDR3 DNA follows: TGTGCCACCAGCAAGGGACTAGCGGCGCAAGAGACCCAGTACTTC. This chain joins TRBV15 and TRBJ2-5, with 11 bases identical to TRBD2. This CDR3 region has 15 residues. Germline CDR1 LNHNV, CDR2 YYDKDF (reference sequence). V shed 4 bases, J shed 2 bases, and the junction held 3 bases outside the gene matches.

The J gene is TRBJ1-1, the V gene TRBV15; TRBD1 matches at 7 bases. Looked up from germline, CDR1 is LNHNV and CDR2 is YYDKDF (reference sequence). With V trimmed by 2 bases and J by 7 bases, 10 bases remained unmatched. This CDR3 has 15 amino acids. CDR3 protein: CATSRNSFRQGEAFF. For the CDR3, the DNA is TGTGCCACCAGCAGAAATTCGTTTCGACAGGGTGAAGCTTTCTTT.

The V and J genes are TRBV19 and TRBJ2-5; TRBD1 matches 12 bases. V dropped 5 bases and J dropped 4; count of bases not matched to a gene: 8. Germline V lookup: CDR1 LNHDA, CDR2 SQIVND (reference sequence). There are 16 residues in the CDR3. CDR3 amino acids: CASSVGTGGPRETQYF. For the CDR3, the DNA is TGTGCCAGTAGTGTGGGGACAGGGGGCCCAAGAGAGACCCAGTACTTC.

The genes are TRBV6-1 and TRBJ2-7; the match to TRBD1 covers 8 bases. Per germline, CDR1 MNHNS and CDR2 SASEGT. V gave up 1 base and J gave up 7 bases; unmatched junction bases: 12. The CDR3 loop spans 16 amino acids. CDR3 sequence (DNA): TGTGCCAGCAGTGAAGGGTTGGGCAGGGGGCATCAAGAGCAGTACTTC. This encodes CASSEGLGRGHQEQYF.

The chain has TRBV5-1 and TRBJ2-7, with TRBD1 matching 9 bases. V lost 4 bases to trimming and J lost 2 bases; unmatched junction nucleotides: 7. CDR3 length equals 15 residues. Germline CDR1 is SGHRS and CDR2 is YFSETQ. The CDR3 DNA sequence: TGCGCCAGCAGCCCTGACAGGGGGGACCCCTACGAGCAGTACTTC. It is translated as CASSPDRGDPYEQYF.

This clone came up once. The chain has TRBV19 and TRBJ2-5; D unresolved. Germline CDR1 LNHDA, CDR2 SQIVND (reference sequence). Trimming left V 3 bases short and J 6 bases short, with 11 bases between. The CDR3 is 13 amino acids. The CDR3 DNA reads as TGTGCCAGTAGTATGGGCCAAAGAAAGACCCAGTACTTC. This gives the protein CASSMGQRKTQYF.

The genes are TRBV2 and TRBJ1-5; 7 positions match TRBD1. Per the germline V gene, CDR1 is SNHLY and CDR2 is FYNNEI. Trimming took 1 base from V and 5 from J; bases not matched to a gene: 8. There are 16 residues in the CDR3. CDR3 protein: CASSEGPGGHYQPQHF. CDR3 in DNA: TGTGCCAGCAGTGAAGGCCCAGGGGGACATTATCAGCCCCAGCATTTT.

The chain combines TRBV13 with TRBJ2-1; 10 bases match TRBD2. After removal of 5 bases from V and 2 bases from J, the junction contained 9 bases not matched to a gene. This CDR3 comprises 17 residues. CDR1 and CDR2 (germline): PRHDT, FYEKMQ (reference sequence). For the CDR3, the DNA is TGTGCCAGCAGCCCATCTTGGACTAGCGGCGCCTACAATGAGCAGTTCTTC. This translates into CASSPSWTSGAYNEQFF.

The rearrangement links TRBV27 to TRBJ1-2; 8 bases map to TRBD1. Looked up from germline, CDR1 is MNHEY and CDR2 is SMNVEV (reference sequence). The CDR3 extends over 15 amino acids. J gave up 5 bases and V 5 bases, and 10 bases lay outside the gene matches. CDR3 in DNA: TGTGCCAGCAGTAAAAGCGGACAGGGCAGATATGGCTACACCTTC. It codes for CASSKSGQGRYGYTF.

This clone showed up just once. The chain has TRBV28 and TRBJ1-2, with 7 nucleotides matching TRBD1. There are 15 residues in the CDR3. The V and J ends lost 2 bases and 8 bases, in that order; junction bases with no gene match: 11. Germline lookup yields CDR1 MDHEN and CDR2 SYDVKM. The CDR3 DNA is TGTGCCAGCAGTTTAGCCCCGAACAGGGGAGGAGGCTACACCTTC. This translates into CASSLAPNRGGGYTF.

The V call is TRBV29-1, the J call TRBJ1-1; D remains ambiguous. Germline loops: CDR1 SQVTM, CDR2 ANQGSEA. CDR3 size: 13 residues. The germline V and J ends were trimmed by 4 bases and 1 base, with 10 bases remaining between them. CDR3 protein: CSVVKPRNTEAFF. In DNA form, the CDR3 reads TGCAGCGTTGTAAAACCCAGGAACACTGAAGCTTTCTTT.

The gene calls are TRBV9 and TRBJ1-2; 8 bases fit TRBD1. V shed 3 bases, J shed 4 bases, and the junction held 8 bases outside the gene matches. This CDR3 spans 15 amino acids. Germline lookup yields CDR1 SGDLS and CDR2 YYNGEE. Written as DNA, the CDR3 is TGTGCCAGCAGCGCCTCAGGGGGCGGTAGCTATGGCTACACCTTC. Translating it yields CASSASGGGSYGYTF.

This clone showed up many times. CDR3 sequence: CASSMTGGPQETQYF. The CDR3 DNA sequence: TGTGCCAGCAGTATGACAGGGGGCCCCCAAGAGACCCAGTACTTC. The genes are TRBV2 and TRBJ2-5; 10 bases agree with TRBD1. Germline CDR1 SNHLY, CDR2 FYNNEI. The CDR3 is made up of 15 amino acids. The junction had 4 bases not matched to a gene; V was cut back by 5 bases and J by 1 base.

This chain uses TRBV6-1 with TRBJ1-5, with D hard to call. CDR3 size: 16 residues. Deletions cut 1 base from V and 1 base from J, with 11 bases between. Germline V CDR1 and CDR2: MNHNS, SASEGT. CDR3 nucleotide sequence: TGTGCCAGCAGTGAAGGAGTGAGAGTGAGCAATCAGCCCCAGCATTTT. Its protein is CASSEGVRVSNQPQHF.

The chain uses TRBV29-1 and TRBJ1-1; TRBD1 matches at 8 bases. With 6 bases clipped from V and 1 base from J, the junction kept 4 bases outside the gene matches. This CDR3 is 13 amino acids long. Per the germline V gene, CDR1 is SQVTM and CDR2 is ANQGSEA. CDR3 protein: CSVGTGSNTEAFF. The CDR3, as DNA: TGCAGCGTCGGGACAGGTTCGAACACTGAAGCTTTCTTT.

This clone has only a few counts. The DNA for the CDR3 is TGTGCCAGCAGGGGGACAGACTCCTACGAGCAGTACTTC. Residues: CASRGTDSYEQYF. V gene TRBV2 combines with J gene TRBJ2-7; TRBD1 agrees at 7 bases. J gave up 0 bases and V 6 bases, and 2 bases lay outside the gene matches. The CDR3 has 13 residues. Germline V lookup: CDR1 SNHLY, CDR2 FYNNEI.

This clone appeared once. The chain links TRBV3-1 (or the pseudogene TRBV3-2) to TRBJ2-2; 8 nucleotides match TRBD1. Unmatched junction bases numbered 2, after V lost 6 bases and J lost 2 bases. CDR3 size: 14 residues. Germline assignment: CDR1 LGHDT and CDR2 YNNKEL (reference sequence). CDR3 residues: CASRDRVNTGELFF. CDR3 coding DNA: TGTGCCAGCAGGGACAGGGTCAACACCGGGGAGCTGTTTTTT.

The V and J genes are TRBV6-5 and TRBJ1-5, with TRBD1 identical over 10 bases. This CDR3 spans 13 amino acids. The germline gives CDR1 MNHEY, CDR2 SVGAGI. V trimming: 6 bases; J trimming: 11 bases; junction bases outside the gene matches: 7. In DNA form, the CDR3 reads TGTGCCAGCAGCCCCGGGACAGGGGTATCCCAGCATTTT. Encoded protein: CASSPGTGVSQHF.